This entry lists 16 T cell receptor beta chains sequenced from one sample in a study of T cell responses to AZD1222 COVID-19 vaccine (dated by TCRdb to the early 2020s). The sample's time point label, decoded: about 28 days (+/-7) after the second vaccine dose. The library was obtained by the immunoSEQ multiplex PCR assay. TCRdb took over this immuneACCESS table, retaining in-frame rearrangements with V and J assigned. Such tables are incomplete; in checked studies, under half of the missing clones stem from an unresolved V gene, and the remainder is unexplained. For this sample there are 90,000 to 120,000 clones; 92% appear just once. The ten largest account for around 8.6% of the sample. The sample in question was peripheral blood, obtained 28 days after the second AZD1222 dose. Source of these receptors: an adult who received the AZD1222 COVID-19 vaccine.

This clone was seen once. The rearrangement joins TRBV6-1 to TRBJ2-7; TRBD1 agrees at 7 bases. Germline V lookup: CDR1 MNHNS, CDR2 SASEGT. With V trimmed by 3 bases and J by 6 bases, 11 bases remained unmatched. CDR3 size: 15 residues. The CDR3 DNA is TGTGCCAGCAGTGAGGTCGACAGGGAAGCTTTCGAGCAGTACTTC. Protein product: CASSEVDREAFEQYF.

In nucleotides, the CDR3 is TGTGCCAGCAGCGCCACCGTGGGGGATCTCCGGGATTCACCCCTCCACTTT. Translated: CASSATVGDLRDSPLHF. The rearrangement joins TRBV9 to TRBJ1-6; D perhaps matches TRBD1 (5 bases). This CDR3 spans 17 amino acids. CDR1 is SGDLS, CDR2 YYNGEE, per germline. The V and J ends lost 3 bases and 8 bases respectively, with 21 bases between them.

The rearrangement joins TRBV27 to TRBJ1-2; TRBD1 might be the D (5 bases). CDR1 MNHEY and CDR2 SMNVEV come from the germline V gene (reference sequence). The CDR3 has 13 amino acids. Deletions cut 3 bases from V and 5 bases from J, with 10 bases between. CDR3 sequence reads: CASSFYAGYGYTF. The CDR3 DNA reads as TGTGCCAGCAGTTTCTATGCAGGGTATGGCTACACCTTC.

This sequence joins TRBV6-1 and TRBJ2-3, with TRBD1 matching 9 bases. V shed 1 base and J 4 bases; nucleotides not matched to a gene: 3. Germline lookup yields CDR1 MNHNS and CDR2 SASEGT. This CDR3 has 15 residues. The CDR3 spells CASSEGDRVPDTQYF. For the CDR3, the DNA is TGTGCCAGCAGTGAAGGGGACAGGGTCCCAGATACGCAGTATTTT.

Here the CDR3 DNA reads TGTGCCAGCTCCCAGGATGGGGGGGATACGGCTTTCTTT. Translation: CASSQDGGDTAFF. This rearrangement joins TRBV6-5 to TRBJ1-1, with D maybe TRBD1 (5 bases). CDR3 size: 13 residues. Between the trimmed V and J ends, which lost 8 bases and 11 bases, there was a span of 21 bases. Germline V lookup: CDR1 MNHEY, CDR2 SVGAGI.

CDR3 region: CASSLRLAGGSGELFF. The CDR3 DNA follows: TGTGCCAGCAGCTTAAGACTAGCGGGAGGTTCCGGGGAGCTGTTTTTT. The chain is built from TRBV9 and TRBJ2-2; 13 bases are shared with TRBD2. This CDR3 has 16 residues. The trim removed 4 bases at V and 6 bases at J, leaving 6 bases unmatched. CDR1 is SGDLS and CDR2 is YYNGEE in the germline V gene.

CDR3 bases: TGTGCCAGCTCACCACAGTCAGGATACCCTACTGAGCAGTTCTTC. Translation gives CASSPQSGYPTEQFF. This chain links TRBV18 with TRBJ2-1; D is unresolved. Deletions cut 1 base from V and 9 bases from J, with 16 bases between. CDR3 length equals 15 residues. CDR1 is KGHSH and CDR2 is LQKENI in the germline V gene. The full variable domain, completed using reference TRBV18 and TRBJ2-1, is NAGVMQNPRHLVRRRGQEARLRCSPMKGHSHVYWYRQLPEEGLKFMVYLQKENIIDESGMPKERFSAEFPKEGPSILRIQQVVRGDSAAYFCASSPQSGYPTEQFFGPGTRLTVL.

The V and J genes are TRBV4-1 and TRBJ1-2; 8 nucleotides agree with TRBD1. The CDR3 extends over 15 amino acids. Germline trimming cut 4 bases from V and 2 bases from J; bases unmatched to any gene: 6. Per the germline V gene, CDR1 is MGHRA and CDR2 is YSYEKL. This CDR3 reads CASSLSQGANYGYTF. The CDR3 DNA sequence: TGCGCCAGCAGCCTCAGCCAGGGGGCGAACTATGGCTACACCTTC.

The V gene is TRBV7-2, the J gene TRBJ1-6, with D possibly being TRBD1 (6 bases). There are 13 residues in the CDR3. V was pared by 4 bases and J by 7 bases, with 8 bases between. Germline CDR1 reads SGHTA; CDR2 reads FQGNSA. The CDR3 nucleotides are TGTGCCAGCAGCTCACAGGGCAATTCACCCCTCCACTTT. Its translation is CASSSQGNSPLHF. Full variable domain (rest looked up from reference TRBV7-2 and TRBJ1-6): GAGVSQSPSNKVTEKGKDVELRCDPISGHTALYWYRQSLGQGLEFLIYFQGNSAPDKSGLPSDRFSAERTGGSVSTLTIQRTQQEDSAVYLCASSSQGNSPLHFGNGTRLTVT.

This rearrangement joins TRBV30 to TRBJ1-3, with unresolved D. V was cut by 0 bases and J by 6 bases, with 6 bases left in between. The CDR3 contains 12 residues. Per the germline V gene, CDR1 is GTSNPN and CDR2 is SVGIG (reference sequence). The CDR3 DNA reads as TGTGCCTGGAGTGTCCTAGAAAACACCATATATTTT. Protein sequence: CAWSVLENTIYF.

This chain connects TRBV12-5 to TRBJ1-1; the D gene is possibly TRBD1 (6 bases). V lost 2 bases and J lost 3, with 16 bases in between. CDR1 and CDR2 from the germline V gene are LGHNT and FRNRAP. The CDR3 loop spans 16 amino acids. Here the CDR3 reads CASGLSQGITDTEAFF. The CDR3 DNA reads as TGTGCTAGTGGTTTGAGTCAGGGGATAACGGACACTGAAGCTTTCTTT.

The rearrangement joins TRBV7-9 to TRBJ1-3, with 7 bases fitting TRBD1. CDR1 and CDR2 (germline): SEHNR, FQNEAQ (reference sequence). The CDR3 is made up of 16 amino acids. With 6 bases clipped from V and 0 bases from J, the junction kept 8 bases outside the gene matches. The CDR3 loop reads CASRQTGFYSGNTIYF. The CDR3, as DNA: TGTGCCAGCAGACAGACAGGGTTCTACTCTGGAAACACCATATATTTT.

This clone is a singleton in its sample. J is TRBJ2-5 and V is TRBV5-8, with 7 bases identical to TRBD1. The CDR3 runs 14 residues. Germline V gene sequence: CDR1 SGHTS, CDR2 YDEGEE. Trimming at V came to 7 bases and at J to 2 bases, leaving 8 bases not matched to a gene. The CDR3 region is CASGRWGQQETQYF. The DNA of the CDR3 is TGTGCCAGCGGCCGCTGGGGACAGCAAGAGACCCAGTACTTC.

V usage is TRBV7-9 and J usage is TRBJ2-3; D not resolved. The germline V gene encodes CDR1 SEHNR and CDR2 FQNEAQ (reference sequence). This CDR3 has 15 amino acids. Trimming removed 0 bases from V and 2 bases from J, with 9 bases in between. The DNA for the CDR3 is TGTGCCAGCAGCTTAGCGGGTATTACCACAGATACGCAGTATTTT. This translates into CASSLAGITTDTQYF.

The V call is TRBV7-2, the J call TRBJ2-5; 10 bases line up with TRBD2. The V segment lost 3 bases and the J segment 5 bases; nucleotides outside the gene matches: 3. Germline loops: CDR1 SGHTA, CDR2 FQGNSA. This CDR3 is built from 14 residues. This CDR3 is CASSLGTSAETQYF. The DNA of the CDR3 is TGTGCCAGCAGCTTGGGGACTAGCGCGGAGACCCAGTACTTC. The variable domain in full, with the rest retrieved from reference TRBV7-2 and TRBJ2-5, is GAGVSQSPSNKVTEKGKDVELRCDPISGHTALYWYRQSLGQGLEFLIYFQGNSAPDKSGLPSDRFSAERTGGSVSTLTIQRTQQEDSAVYLCASSLGTSAETQYFGPGTRLLVL.

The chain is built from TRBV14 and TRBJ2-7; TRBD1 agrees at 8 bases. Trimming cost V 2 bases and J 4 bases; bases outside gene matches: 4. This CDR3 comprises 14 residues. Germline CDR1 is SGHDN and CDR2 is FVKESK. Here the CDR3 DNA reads TGTGCCAGCAGCCAACAGGACAGGGAGTACGAGCAGTACTTC. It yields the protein CASSQQDREYEQYF.